Detailed here is one T cell receptor beta chain. The sample comes from a study of blood T cell repertoires in COVID-19. For the study at large: Specimens from acute and convalescent COVID-19 originated in the United States, Italy and Spain. Sources were T cells, B-cell-depleted T cells, or PBMCs; the material itself was cDNA or gDNA.

Here immunoSEQ multiplex PCR was the method, and the copy in TCRdb shows in-frame clones only, minus some. The sample holds more than 150,000 clones, approximately 86% seen once. This CDR3 has 15 amino acids. Losses at the gene ends were 4 bases for V and 5 bases for J; bases not matched to a gene: 11. The germline CDR1 and CDR2 sequences are SEHNR and FQNEAQ (reference sequence). This clonotype originated in a man aged 35 to 55 with active or convalescent COVID-19. Sequencing used peripheral blood. The chain links TRBV7-9 to TRBJ2-7; 7 bases match TRBD1. Here the CDR3 DNA reads TGTGCCAGCAGCTACCGGACAGGAACGGTCGACGAGCAGTACTTC. Encoded protein: CASSYRTGTVDEQYF.